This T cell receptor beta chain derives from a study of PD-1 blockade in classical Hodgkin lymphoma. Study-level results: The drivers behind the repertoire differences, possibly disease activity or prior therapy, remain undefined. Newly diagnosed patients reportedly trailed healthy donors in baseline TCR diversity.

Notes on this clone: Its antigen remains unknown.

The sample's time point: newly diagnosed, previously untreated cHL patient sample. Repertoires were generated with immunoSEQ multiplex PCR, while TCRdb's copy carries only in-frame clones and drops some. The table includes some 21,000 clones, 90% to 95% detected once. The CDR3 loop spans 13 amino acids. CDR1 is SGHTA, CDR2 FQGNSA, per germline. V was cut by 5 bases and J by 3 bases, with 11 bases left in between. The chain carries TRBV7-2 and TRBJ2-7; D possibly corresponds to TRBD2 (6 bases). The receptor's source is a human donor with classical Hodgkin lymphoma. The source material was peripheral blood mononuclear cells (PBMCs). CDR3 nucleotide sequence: TGTGCCAGCAGCCGCCGGGGAGGCTACGAGCAGTACTTC. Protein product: CASSRRGGYEQYF.